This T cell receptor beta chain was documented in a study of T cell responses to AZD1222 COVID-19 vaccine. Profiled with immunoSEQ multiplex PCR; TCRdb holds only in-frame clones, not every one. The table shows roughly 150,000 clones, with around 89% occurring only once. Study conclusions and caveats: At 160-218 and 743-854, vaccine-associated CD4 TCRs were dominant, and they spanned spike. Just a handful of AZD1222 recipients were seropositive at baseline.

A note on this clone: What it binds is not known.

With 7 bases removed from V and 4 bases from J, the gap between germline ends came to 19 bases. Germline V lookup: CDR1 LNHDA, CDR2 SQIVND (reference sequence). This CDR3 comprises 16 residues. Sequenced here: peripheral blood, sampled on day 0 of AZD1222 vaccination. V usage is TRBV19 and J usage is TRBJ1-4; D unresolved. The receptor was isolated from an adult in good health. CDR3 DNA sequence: TGTGCCAGTAAGGATTCGGTCGGGAGGAGTAATGAAAAACTGTTTTTT. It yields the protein CASKDSVGRSNEKLFF.